Presented here are 3 T cell receptor beta chains from one specimen sequenced in a study of TIL therapy for anti-PD-1-resistant metastatic lung cancer. The libraries were made with immunoSEQ v3. Sequenced by immunoSEQ multiplex PCR; TCRdb stores in-frame clones only, minus some. The repertoire consists of about 36,000 clones, with less than 85% occurring once and the leading ten covering 4.5% to 6%. Described time point: pre-treatment sample, taken before nivolumab and TIL therapy. The specimen was blood, collected at baseline. The receptors were sampled from a person aged 25 to 85 with non-small cell lung cancer.

The V gene is TRBV7-2, the J gene TRBJ2-3, with 7 nucleotides matching TRBD2. The junction had 3 bases not matched to a gene; V was cut back by 3 bases and J by 0 bases. The CDR3 is 15 amino acids. Germline loops: CDR1 SGHTA, CDR2 FQGNSA. CDR3 sequence: CASSFSGYSTDTQYF. DNA of the CDR3: TGTGCCAGCAGCTTTAGCGGGTATAGCACAGATACGCAGTATTTT.

This chain connects TRBV28 to TRBJ1-5; 8 bases align to TRBD1. CDR3 size: 14 residues. With V trimmed by 4 bases and J by 2 bases, 1 base remained unmatched. The germline CDR1 and CDR2 sequences are MDHEN and SYDVKM. The CDR3 DNA reads as TGTGCCAGCAGTTCACAGGGGGGCAATCAGCCCCAGCATTTT. This sequence encodes CASSSQGGNQPQHF.

The chain recombines TRBV4-3 with TRBJ1-2, with D possibly matching TRBD1 (5 bases). Germline lookup yields CDR1 LGHNA and CDR2 YSLEER. V shed 4 bases and J shed 7 bases, with 16 bases lying between them. This CDR3 comprises 14 residues. CDR3 nucleotides: TGCGCCAGCAGCCCAGGGACCCATGGCTCTGGCTACACCTTC. Its protein is CASSPGTHGSGYTF.